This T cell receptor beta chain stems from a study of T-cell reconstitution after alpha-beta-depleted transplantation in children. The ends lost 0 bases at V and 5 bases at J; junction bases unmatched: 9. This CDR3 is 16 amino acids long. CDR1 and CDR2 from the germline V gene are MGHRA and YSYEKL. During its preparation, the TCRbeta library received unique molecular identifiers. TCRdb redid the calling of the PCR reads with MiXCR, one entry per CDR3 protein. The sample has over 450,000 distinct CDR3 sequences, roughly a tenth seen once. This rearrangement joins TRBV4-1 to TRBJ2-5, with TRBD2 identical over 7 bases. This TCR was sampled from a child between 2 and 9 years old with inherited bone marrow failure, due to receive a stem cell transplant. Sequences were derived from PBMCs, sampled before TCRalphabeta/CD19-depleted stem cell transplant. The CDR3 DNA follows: TGCGCCAGCAGCCAAGATCGCGGCGGGAGATGGGAGACCCAGTACTTC. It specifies CASSQDRGGRWETQYF.